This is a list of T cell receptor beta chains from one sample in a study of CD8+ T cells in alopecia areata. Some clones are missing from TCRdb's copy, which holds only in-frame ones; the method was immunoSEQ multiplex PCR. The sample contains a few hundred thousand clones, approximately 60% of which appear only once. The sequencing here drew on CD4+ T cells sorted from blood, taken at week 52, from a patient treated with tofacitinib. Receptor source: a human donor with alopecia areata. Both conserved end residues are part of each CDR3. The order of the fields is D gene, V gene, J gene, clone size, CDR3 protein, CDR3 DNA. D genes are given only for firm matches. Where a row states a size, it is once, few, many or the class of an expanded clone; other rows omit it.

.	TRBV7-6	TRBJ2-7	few	CASTSGSRHEQYF	TGTGCTAGCACCTCAGGGTCCCGCCACGAGCAGTACTTC
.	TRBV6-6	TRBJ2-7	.	CASSPDKSVQYF	TGTGCCAGCAGTCCGGACAAATCGGTGCAGTACTTC
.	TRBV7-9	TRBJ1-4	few	CASSIRETNEKLFF	TGTGCCAGCAGTATCAGGGAAACTAATGAAAAACTGTTTTTT
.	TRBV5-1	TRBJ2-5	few	CASREGASTPGETQYF	TGCGCCAGCAGGGAAGGGGCCAGCACCCCAGGAGAGACCCAGTACTTC
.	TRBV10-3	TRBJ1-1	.	CAISAQGGDAEAFF	TGTGCCATCAGTGCGCAAGGGGGTGACGCTGAAGCTTTCTTT
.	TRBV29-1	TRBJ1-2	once	CSSRGQGYGYTF	TGCAGCTCCCGGGGGCAAGGATATGGCTACACCTTC
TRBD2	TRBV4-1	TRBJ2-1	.	CASTLGALAGRNEQFF	TGCGCCAGCACCTTGGGCGCGTTAGCGGGGAGAAATGAGCAGTTCTTC
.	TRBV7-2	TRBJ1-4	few	CASSLHLKEKLFF	TGTGCCAGCAGCCTTCACCTCAAGGAAAAACTGTTTTTT
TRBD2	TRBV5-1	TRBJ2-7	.	CASSLRGLVGEQYF	TGCGCCAGCAGCCTACGAGGACTAGTTGGCGAGCAGTACTTC
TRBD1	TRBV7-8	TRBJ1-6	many	CASSDRGDSPLHF	TGTGCCAGTTCGGACAGGGGCGATTCACCCCTCCACTTT
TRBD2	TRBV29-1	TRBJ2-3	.	CSVAEGLAGDTQYF	TGCAGCGTTGCCGAGGGGCTAGCGGGAGATACGCAGTATTTT
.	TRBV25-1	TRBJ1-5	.	CASSGYGVGQPQHF	TGTGCCAGCAGTGGATATGGGGTCGGTCAGCCCCAGCATTTT
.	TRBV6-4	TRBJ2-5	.	CASSYGETQYF	TGTGCCAGCAGTTACGGAGAGACCCAGTACTTC
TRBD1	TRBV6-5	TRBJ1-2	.	CASNPGTGLYGYTF	TGTGCCAGCAACCCCGGGACAGGGCTCTATGGCTACACCTTC
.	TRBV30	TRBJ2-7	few	CAWSNITKQYF	TGTGCCTGGAGTAACATTACGAAGCAGTACTTC
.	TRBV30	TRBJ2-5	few	CASGGAGRETQYF	TGTGCCTCGGGTGGGGCAGGACGAGAGACCCAGTACTTC
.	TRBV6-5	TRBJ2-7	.	CASSHRDGTYEQYF	TGTGCCAGCAGTCACCGGGACGGGACCTACGAGCAGTACTTC
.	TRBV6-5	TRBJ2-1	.	CASSPLRGSDNEQFF	TGTGCCAGCAGCCCCTTACGGGGGTCCGACAATGAGCAGTTCTTC
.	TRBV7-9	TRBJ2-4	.	CASSLGTAKNIQYF	TGTGCCAGCAGCTTAGGGACAGCCAAAAACATTCAGTACTTC
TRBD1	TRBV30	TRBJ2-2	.	CAWSRTGTNTGELFF	TGTGCCTGGAGTAGGACAGGAACGAACACCGGGGAGCTGTTTTTT
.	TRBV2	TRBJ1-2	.	CASSEQGGYTF	TGTGCCAGCAGTGAACAAGGTGGCTACACCTTC
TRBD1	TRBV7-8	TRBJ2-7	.	CASSVGTGGTYEQYF	TGTGCCAGCAGCGTCGGGACAGGGGGTACCTACGAGCAGTACTTC
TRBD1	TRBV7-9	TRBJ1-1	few	CASSFPDREVSETEAFF	TGTGCCAGCAGCTTCCCGGACAGGGAGGTTTCGGAGACTGAAGCTTTCTTT
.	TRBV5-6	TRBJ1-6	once	CASSPPPALSSYNSPLHF	TGTGCCAGCAGCCCGCCTCCGGCTTTGAGCTCCTATAATTCACCCCTCCACTTT
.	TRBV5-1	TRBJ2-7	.	CASSRTGGSSYEQYF	TGCGCCAGCAGCCGAACGGGGGGCTCGTCCTACGAGCAGTACTTC
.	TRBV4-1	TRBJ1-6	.	CASSLGGLNSPLHF	TGCGCCAGCAGTCTCGGCGGCCTGAATTCACCCCTCCACTTT
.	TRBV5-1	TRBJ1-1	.	CASSRTALNTEAFF	TGCGCCAGCAGTAGGACTGCGTTGAACACTGAAGCTTTCTTT
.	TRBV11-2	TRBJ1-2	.	CASSPRRQGGGGYTF	TGTGCCAGCAGTCCTCGCCGGCAGGGTGGAGGAGGCTACACCTTC
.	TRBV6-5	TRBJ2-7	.	CASSYRGPGQSYEQYF	TGTGCCAGCAGTTACCGTGGCCCCGGGCAGTCCTACGAGCAGTACTTC
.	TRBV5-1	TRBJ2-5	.	CASSSTNGARETQYF	TGCGCCAGCAGCTCCACAAACGGGGCGCGGGAGACCCAGTACTTC
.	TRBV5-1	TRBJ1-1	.	CASSDSHTEAFF	TGCGCCAGCAGCGACAGCCACACTGAAGCTTTCTTT
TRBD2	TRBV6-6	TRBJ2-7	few	CASRPSGGGYEQYF	TGTGCCAGCAGGCCTTCTGGCGGGGGCTACGAGCAGTACTTC
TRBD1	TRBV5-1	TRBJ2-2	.	CASTLDRGSTGELFF	TGCGCCAGCACCCTGGACAGGGGCAGCACCGGGGAGCTGTTTTTT
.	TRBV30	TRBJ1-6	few	CAWSVGANSPLHF	TGTGCCTGGAGTGTAGGAGCAAACTCACCCCTCCACTTT
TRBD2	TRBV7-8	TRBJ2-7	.	CASSLLGRGITYEQYF	TGTGCCAGCAGCCTCCTGGGGCGGGGGATTACCTACGAGCAGTACTTC
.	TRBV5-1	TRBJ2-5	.	CASSLGTLQETQYF	TGCGCCAGCAGCTTGGGTACACTCCAAGAGACCCAGTACTTC
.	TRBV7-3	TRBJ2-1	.	CASSSYHPGLSYNEQFF	TGTGCCAGCAGCTCTTACCACCCGGGACTCAGCTACAATGAGCAGTTCTTC
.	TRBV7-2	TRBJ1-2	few	CASSLVKGDGDGYTF	TGTGCCAGCAGCTTAGTAAAAGGGGACGGGGATGGCTACACCTTC
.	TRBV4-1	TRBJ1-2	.	CASSQEGPGAFGYTF	TGCGCCAGCAGCCAAGAAGGGCCGGGGGCCTTTGGCTACACCTTC
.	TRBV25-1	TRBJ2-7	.	CASRSKSYEQYF	TGTGCCAGCAGAAGCAAATCCTACGAGCAGTACTTC
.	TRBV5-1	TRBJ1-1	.	CASSLDRATEAFF	TGCGCCAGCAGCTTGGACAGGGCCACTGAAGCTTTCTTT
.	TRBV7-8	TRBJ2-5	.	CASSLIRWETQYF	TGTGCCAGCAGCTTAATCCGCTGGGAGACCCAGTACTTC
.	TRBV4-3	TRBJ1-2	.	CASSQDAGRGGFYGYTF	TGCGCCAGCAGCCAAGATGCGGGACGGGGGGGGTTCTATGGCTACACCTTC
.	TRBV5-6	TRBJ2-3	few	CASSPLPNTDTQYF	TGTGCCAGCAGCCCACTACCGAACACAGATACGCAGTATTTT
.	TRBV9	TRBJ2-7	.	CASSVGDLTEQYF	TGTGCCAGCAGCGTAGGGGACTTAACGGAGCAGTACTTC
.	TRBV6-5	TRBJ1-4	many	CASSHGTTNEKLFF	TGTGCCAGCAGCCACGGGACAACTAATGAAAAACTGTTTTTT